This note documents a single T cell receptor (beta chain) sequence. Antigen specificity is unknown. Unique molecular identifiers featured in how the TCRbeta library was prepared. MiXCR was run by TCRdb on the PCR reads, yielding one entry per CDR3 protein. Of 450,000 to 550,000 distinct CDR3 sequences in the sample, about an eighth were seen once. The data were taken from a study of T-cell reconstitution after alpha-beta-depleted transplantation in children. Between the trimmed V and J ends, which lost 4 bases and 6 bases, there was a span of 9 bases. Germline V gene sequence: CDR1 MGHDK, CDR2 SYGVNS. This CDR3 contains 13 residues. Study observations and caveats: One year after transplant, T-cell counts and diversity came mostly from newly produced T cells. Approximately two months post-transplant, alpha-beta T cells reportedly originated from several hundred expanded graft clones.

The source material was PBMCs, mostly from graft donor cells, sampled 180 days after TCRalphabeta/CD19-depleted stem cell transplant. The chain couples TRBV25-1 to TRBJ2-2; TRBD1 is a possible D gene (7 bases). The sequence derives from a female patient aged 2-9 years who had a stem cell transplant for aplastic anemia, so the T cells may come from the graft donor. The CDR3 DNA follows: TGTGCCAGCAGTGTCAGGGGGGCCGGGGAGCTGTTTTTT. The encoded protein is CASSVRGAGELFF.